This T cell receptor beta chain was retrieved from a study of T-cell memory formation after mild COVID-19. Constant-segment primers were used for 5'RACE, and the resulting TCR alpha and TCR beta cDNA libraries carried sample barcodes and UMIs. From the 5' RACE reads, TCRdb called clonotypes with MiXCR, one entry per CDR3 protein. The sample has 450,000 or so distinct CDR3 sequences; around 20% are singletons. Comments on this clonotype: Antigen specificity is unknown.

CDR1 SEHNR and CDR2 FQNEAQ come from the germline V gene (reference sequence). The V end was cut by 3 bases, the J end by 5 bases, with 14 bases between. The CDR3 spans 15 residues. General study findings and limits: Pre-infection memory carried some responding clones, suggesting that cross-reactive memory joined.

Sequencing was done on a sample of PBMCs or a T cell subset sorted from them (not recorded which). The gene calls are TRBV7-9 and TRBJ2-1; the D gene is possibly TRBD1 (5 bases). The receptor was isolated from an adult woman who had mild COVID-19 (a few samples of this study predate the infection). Cell type and time point are not known. CDR3 region: CASSFGTTENNEQFF. DNA of the CDR3: TGTGCCAGCAGCTTTGGTACGACAGAGAACAATGAGCAGTTCTTC. Filled out from reference TRBV7-9 and TRBJ2-1, the complete variable domain reads DTGVSQNPRHKITKRGQNVTFRCDPISEHNRLYWYRQTLGQGPEFLTYFQNEAQLEKSRLLSDRFSAERPKGSFSTLEIQRTEQGDSAMYLCASSFGTTENNEQFFGPGTRLTVL.